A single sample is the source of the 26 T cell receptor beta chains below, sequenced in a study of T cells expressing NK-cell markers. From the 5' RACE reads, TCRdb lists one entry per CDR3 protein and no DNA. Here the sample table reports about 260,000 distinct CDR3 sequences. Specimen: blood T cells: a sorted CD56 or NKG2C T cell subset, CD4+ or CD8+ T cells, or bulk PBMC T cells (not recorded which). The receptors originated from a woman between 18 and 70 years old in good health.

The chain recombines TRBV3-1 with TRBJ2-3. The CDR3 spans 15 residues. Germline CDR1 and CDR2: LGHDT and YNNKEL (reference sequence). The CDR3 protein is CASSPQGNLGDTQYF.

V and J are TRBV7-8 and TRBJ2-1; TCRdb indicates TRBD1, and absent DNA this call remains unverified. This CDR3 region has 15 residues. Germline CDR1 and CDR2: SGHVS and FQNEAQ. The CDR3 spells CASSVRRGPYNEQFF.

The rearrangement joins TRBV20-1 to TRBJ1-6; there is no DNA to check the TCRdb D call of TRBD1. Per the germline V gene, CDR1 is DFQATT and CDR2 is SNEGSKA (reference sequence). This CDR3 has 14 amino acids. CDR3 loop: CSAPSGLNNSPLHF.

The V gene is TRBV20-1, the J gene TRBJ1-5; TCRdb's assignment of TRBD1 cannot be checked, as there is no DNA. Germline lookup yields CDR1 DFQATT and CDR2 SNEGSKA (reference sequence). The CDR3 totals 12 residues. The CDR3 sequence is CSAGASNQPQHF.

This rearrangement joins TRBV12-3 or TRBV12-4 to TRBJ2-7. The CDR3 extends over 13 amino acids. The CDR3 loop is CASSLASSYEQYF.

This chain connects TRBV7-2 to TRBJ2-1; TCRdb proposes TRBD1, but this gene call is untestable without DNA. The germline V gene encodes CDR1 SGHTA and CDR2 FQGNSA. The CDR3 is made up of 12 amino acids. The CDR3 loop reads CASRLDSWEQFF. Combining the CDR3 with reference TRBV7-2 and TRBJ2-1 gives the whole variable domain GAGVSQSPSNKVTEKGKDVELRCDPISGHTALYWYRQSLGQGLEFLIYFQGNSAPDKSGLPSDRFSAERTGGSVSTLTIQRTQQEDSAVYLCASRLDSWEQFFGPGTRLTVL.

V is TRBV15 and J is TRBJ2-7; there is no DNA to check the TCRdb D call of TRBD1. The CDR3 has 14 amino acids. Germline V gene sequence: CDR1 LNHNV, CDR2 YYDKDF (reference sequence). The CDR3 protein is CATSRDGGRPPKYF. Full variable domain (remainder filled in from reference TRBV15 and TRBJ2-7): DAMVIQNPRYQVTQFGKPVTLSCSQTLNHNVMYWYQQKSSQAPKLLFHYYDKDFNNEADTPDNFQSRRPNTSFCFLDIRSPGLGDTAMYLCATSRDGGRPPKYFGPGTRLTVT.

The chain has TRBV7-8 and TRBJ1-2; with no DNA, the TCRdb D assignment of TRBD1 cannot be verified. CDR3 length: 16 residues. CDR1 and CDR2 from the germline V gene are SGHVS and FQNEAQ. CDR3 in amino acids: CASSLAFTGRRDGYTF.

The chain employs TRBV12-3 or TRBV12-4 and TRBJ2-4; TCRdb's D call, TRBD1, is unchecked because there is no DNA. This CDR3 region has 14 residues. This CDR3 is CASSPQGAKNIQYF.

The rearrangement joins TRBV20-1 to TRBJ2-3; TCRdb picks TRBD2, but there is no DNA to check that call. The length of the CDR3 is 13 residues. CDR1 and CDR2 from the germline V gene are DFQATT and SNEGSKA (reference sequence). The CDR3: CSARARPRDTQYF.

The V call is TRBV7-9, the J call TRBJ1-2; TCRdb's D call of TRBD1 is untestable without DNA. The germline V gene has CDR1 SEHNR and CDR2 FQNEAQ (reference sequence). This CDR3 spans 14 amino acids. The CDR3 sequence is CASTRDRANYGYTF.

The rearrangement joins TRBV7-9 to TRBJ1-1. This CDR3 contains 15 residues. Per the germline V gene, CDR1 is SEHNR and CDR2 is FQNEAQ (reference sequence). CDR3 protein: CASSEWAALNTEAFF.

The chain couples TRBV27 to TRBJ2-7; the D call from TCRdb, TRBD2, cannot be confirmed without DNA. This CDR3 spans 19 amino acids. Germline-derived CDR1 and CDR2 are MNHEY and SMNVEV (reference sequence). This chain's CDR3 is CASSLRASGSSLGSYEQYF.

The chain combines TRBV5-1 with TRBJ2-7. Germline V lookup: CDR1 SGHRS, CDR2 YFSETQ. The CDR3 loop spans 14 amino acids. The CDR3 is CASSLELSSYEQYF.

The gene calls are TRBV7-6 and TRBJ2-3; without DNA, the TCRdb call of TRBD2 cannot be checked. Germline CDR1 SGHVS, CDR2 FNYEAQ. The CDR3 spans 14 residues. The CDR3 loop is CASSGARLADTQYF.

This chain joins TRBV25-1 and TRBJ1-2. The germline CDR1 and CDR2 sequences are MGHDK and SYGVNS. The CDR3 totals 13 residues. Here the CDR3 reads CASRKEGPNGYTF.

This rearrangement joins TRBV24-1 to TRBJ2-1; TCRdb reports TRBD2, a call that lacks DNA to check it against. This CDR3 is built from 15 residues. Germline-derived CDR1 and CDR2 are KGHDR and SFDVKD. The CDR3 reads CATSDPGTSGNEQFF.

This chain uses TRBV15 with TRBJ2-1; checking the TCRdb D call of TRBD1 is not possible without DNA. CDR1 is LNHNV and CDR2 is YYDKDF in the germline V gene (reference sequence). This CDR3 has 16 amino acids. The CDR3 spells CATSRDRSTGYNEQFF.

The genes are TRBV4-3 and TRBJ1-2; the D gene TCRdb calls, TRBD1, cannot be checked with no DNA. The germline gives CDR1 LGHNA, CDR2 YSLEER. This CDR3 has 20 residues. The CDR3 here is CASSQSLRGGQGVANYGYTF.

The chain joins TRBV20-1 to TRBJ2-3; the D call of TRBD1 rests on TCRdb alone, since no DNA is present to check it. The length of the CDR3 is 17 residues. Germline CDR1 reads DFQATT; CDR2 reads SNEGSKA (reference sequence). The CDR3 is CSAYLPGTGGYTDTQYF.

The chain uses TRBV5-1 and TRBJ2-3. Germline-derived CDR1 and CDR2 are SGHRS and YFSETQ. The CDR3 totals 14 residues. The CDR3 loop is CASSKTARTDTQYF.

CDR3 amino acids: CSARVWATSGGTPFTQYF. The V call is TRBV20-1, the J call TRBJ2-3; the D call of TRBD2 rests on TCRdb alone, since no DNA is present to check it. The CDR3 runs to 18 residues. Per germline, CDR1 DFQATT and CDR2 SNEGSKA (reference sequence).

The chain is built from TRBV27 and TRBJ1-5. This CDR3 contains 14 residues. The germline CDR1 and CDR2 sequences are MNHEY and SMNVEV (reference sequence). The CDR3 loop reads CASKKGDSNQPQHF.

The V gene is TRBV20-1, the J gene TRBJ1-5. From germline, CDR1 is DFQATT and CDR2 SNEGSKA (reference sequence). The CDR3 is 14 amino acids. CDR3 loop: CSARRPGEGQPQHF.

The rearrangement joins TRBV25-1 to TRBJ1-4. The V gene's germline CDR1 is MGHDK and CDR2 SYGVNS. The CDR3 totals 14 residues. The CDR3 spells CASSEWRGDEKLFF.

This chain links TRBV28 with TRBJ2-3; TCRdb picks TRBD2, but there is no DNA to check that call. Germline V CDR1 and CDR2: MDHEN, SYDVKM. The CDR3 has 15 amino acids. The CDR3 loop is CASSSLAGATDTQYF.